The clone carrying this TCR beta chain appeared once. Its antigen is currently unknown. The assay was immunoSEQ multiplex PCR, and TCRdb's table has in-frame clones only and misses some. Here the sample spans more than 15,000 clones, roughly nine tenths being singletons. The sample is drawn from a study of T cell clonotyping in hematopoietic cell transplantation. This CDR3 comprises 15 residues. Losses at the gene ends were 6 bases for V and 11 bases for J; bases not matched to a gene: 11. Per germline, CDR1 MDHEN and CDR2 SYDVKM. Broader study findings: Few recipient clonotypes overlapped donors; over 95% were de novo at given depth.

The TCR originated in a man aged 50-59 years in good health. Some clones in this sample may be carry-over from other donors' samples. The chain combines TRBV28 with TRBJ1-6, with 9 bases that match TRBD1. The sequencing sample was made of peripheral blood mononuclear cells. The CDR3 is CASRDTGTGPPPLHF. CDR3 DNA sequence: TGTGCCAGCAGAGATACCGGGACAGGGCCACCACCCCTCCACTTT.